Following are 23 T cell receptor beta chains from one sample sequenced in a study of response to subunit inactivated influenza vaccine listed by TCRdb under 2018. Library preparation used RT-PCR. Sequenced on an Illumina HiSeq 2500. Clones were called with MiXCR by TCRdb after fastp trimmed the public reads at Q25, and only in-frame beta chains were retained. Under each unique CDR3 protein, matching rows form one entry showing the most common genes and DNA. Present in this sample are approximately 570,000 distinct CDR3 sequences, 7.6% of which were seen just once. The top ten clones comprise approximately 13% of the sample. The starting material was PBMCs from blood, obtained less than 30 months after vaccination. All receptors derive from a man between 50 and 69 years old who received an inactivated influenza vaccine. Donor details come from another sample of the same person, matched by shared clones.

The chain couples TRBV9 to TRBJ2-1, with D hard to call. This CDR3 is built from 11 residues. V was trimmed by 6 bases and J by 9 bases, leaving 10 bases between them. The germline gives CDR1 SGDLS, CDR2 YYNGEE. CDR3 DNA sequence: TGTGCCAGCAACAGTGGTCTTGAGCAGTTCTTC. Encoded protein: CASNSGLEQFF.

The chain uses TRBV6-5 and TRBJ1-5, with 7 nucleotides matching TRBD1. The CDR3 has 15 residues. Unmatched junction bases numbered 4, after V lost 0 bases and J lost 5 bases. CDR1 and CDR2 (germline): MNHEY, SVGAGI. DNA of the CDR3: TGTGCCAGCAGTTACTCATCAGGGGGTTATCAGCCCCAGCATTTT. Protein sequence: CASSYSSGGYQPQHF.

V is TRBV20-1 and J is TRBJ1-5; weak D call: TRBD1 (5 bases). V shed 6 bases and J shed 0 bases, with 18 bases lying between them. CDR1 and CDR2 from the germline V gene are DFQATT and SNEGSKA (reference sequence). The length of the CDR3 is 16 residues. The CDR3 sequence is CSATRSGPNSNQPQHF. The CDR3 DNA follows: TGCAGTGCCACTCGGTCGGGACCAAATAGCAATCAGCCCCAGCATTTT.

The table lists this clonotype with many counts. V is TRBV28 and J is TRBJ2-7; D is unresolved. V lost 4 bases and J lost 4, with 11 bases in between. Germline assignment: CDR1 MDHEN and CDR2 SYDVKM. The length of the CDR3 is 13 residues. The DNA of the CDR3 is TGTGCCAGCAGTTCCGGCTATATTTACGAGCAGTACTTC. Residues: CASSSGYIYEQYF.

This chain uses TRBV5-1 with TRBJ2-7; D is possibly TRBD1 (6 bases). The ends were cut back, 6 bases at V and 6 bases at J, with 16 bases in the middle. There are 13 residues in the CDR3. Germline V gives CDR1 SGHRS, CDR2 YFSETQ. DNA of the CDR3: TGCGCCAGCAAGACCGGGACGACAGGCGAGCAGTACTTC. Translation gives CASKTGTTGEQYF.

This clonotype was observed a few times. The chain has TRBV2 and TRBJ1-1; weak D call: TRBD1 (5 bases). The length of the CDR3 is 12 residues. Germline V gives CDR1 SNHLY, CDR2 FYNNEI. The germline V and J ends were trimmed by 4 bases and 3 bases, with 6 bases remaining between them. The CDR3 DNA reads TGTGCCAGCAGTGTGACAGACACTGAAGCTTTCTTT. Translation gives CASSVTDTEAFF.

The V gene is TRBV5-1, the J gene TRBJ2-1; TRBD2 agrees at 7 bases. The trim removed 4 bases at V and 6 bases at J, leaving 4 bases unmatched. This CDR3 has 13 residues. Germline V gives CDR1 SGHRS, CDR2 YFSETQ. The DNA of the CDR3 is TGCGCCAGCAGCACTGCGGGGGTCAATGAGCAGTTCTTC. It yields the protein CASSTAGVNEQFF.

This clonotype came up a few times. The gene calls are TRBV10-3 and TRBJ2-7; 9 bases line up with TRBD1. Trimming at V came to 2 bases and at J to 3 bases, leaving 5 bases not matched to a gene. The length of the CDR3 is 15 residues. CDR1 is ENHRY, CDR2 SYGVKD, per germline. For the CDR3, the DNA is TGTGCCATCAGTGAGGGGGGACAGGGCCTCTACGAGCAGTACTTC. Translating it yields CAISEGGQGLYEQYF.

This clonotype was recorded a few times. J is TRBJ2-2 and V is TRBV20-1; D may match TRBD1 or TRBD2 (5 bases each). This CDR3 has 16 amino acids. CDR1 and CDR2 from the germline V gene are DFQATT and SNEGSKA (reference sequence). V was pared by 1 base and J by 1 base, with 13 bases between. DNA for the CDR3: TGCAGTGCTAGAGGGGGTGGGACCTTGAACACCGGGGAGCTGTTTTTT. Translated, it gives CSARGGGTLNTGELFF.

This clonotype was observed a few times. The rearrangement uses TRBV12-3 or TRBV12-4 and TRBJ2-1, with 11 bases aligning to TRBD2. This CDR3 is built from 17 residues. V lost 2 bases and J lost 5; bases outside the gene matches: 8. CDR3 bases: TGTGCCAGCAGTTTAATTTTAGCGGGAGGGGGCAACAATGAGCAGTTCTTC. Encoded protein: CASSLILAGGGNNEQFF.

V gene TRBV6-1 combines with J gene TRBJ2-7, with D unresolved. The V gene's germline CDR1 is MNHNS and CDR2 SASEGT. V was clipped by 4 bases and J by 5 bases, with 15 bases between them. The CDR3 extends over 14 amino acids. This CDR3 is CASSVDPGGNEQYF. The CDR3 bases are TGTGCCAGCAGTGTCGATCCTGGTGGGAACGAGCAGTACTTC.

This clonotype was observed a handful of times. The chain uses TRBV29-1 and TRBJ1-6, with TRBD1 matching 7 bases. The CDR3 has 13 residues. The V and J ends lost 6 bases and 8 bases, in that order; junction bases with no gene match: 7. Germline V gene data show CDR1 as SQVTM and CDR2 as ANQGSEA. CDR3 DNA sequence: TGCAGCGTCCGGGACAGACGGGATTCACCCCTCCACTTT. Encoded protein: CSVRDRRDSPLHF.

This chain links TRBV5-1 with TRBJ1-1, with no clear D. The germline CDR1 and CDR2 sequences are SGHRS and YFSETQ. Trimming left V 2 bases short and J 1 base short, with 12 bases between. The CDR3 totals 15 residues. CDR3 region: CASSLKTITNTEAFF. The CDR3 bases are TGCGCCAGCAGCTTAAAGACAATCACGAACACTGAAGCTTTCTTT.

This clonotype was observed a handful of times. The chain recombines TRBV12-3 or TRBV12-4 with TRBJ2-3, with D unclear. The germline V and J ends were trimmed by 3 bases and 1 base, with 8 bases remaining between them. The CDR3 length is 14 residues. The CDR3 reads CASSFGPRTDTQYF. CDR3 nucleotides: TGTGCCAGCAGTTTTGGTCCCCGCACAGATACGCAGTATTTT.

This clonotype was detected ten times or more. This sequence joins TRBV15 and TRBJ2-5; TRBD2 matches 11 bases. The CDR3 runs to 16 residues. Germline CDR1 and CDR2: LNHNV and YYDKDF (reference sequence). V lost 3 bases, J lost 3 bases, and 6 bases stayed unmatched. CDR3 sequence: CATSRGLAGGKETQYF. CDR3 coding DNA: TGTGCCACCAGCAGGGGTCTAGCGGGGGGAAAAGAGACCCAGTACTTC.

V and J are TRBV6-2 or TRBV6-3 and TRBJ2-1; D might be TRBD1 (6 bases). The CDR3 has 14 residues. Germline V gives CDR1 MNHEY, CDR2 SVGEGT. Trimming left V 5 bases short and J 9 bases short, with 17 bases between. The CDR3, as DNA: TGTGCCAGCAGTCGGACTGCAGGACAGTTTGAGCAGTTCTTC. Translated, it gives CASSRTAGQFEQFF.

This clonotype was recorded at least ten times. V is TRBV7-8 and J is TRBJ2-1; D is uncertain. This CDR3 comprises 12 residues. CDR1 and CDR2 from the germline V gene are SGHVS and FQNEAQ. V dropped 5 bases and J dropped 8 bases, with 10 bases sitting between them. CDR3 nucleotide sequence: TGTGCCAGCAGCCGCGCCTTGGATGAGCAGTTCTTC. Protein product: CASSRALDEQFF.

The chain uses TRBV12-3 or TRBV12-4 and TRBJ1-1; TRBD1 agrees at 8 bases. The V gene end was trimmed by 4 bases and the J gene end by 4 bases; junction bases not matched to a gene: 11. The CDR3 has 16 residues. The CDR3 region has the DNA TGTGCCAGCAGTTCCTCTAGGACAGGGAGGTTCACTGAAGCTTTCTTT. Translated, it gives CASSSSRTGRFTEAFF.

The chain joins TRBV7-2 to TRBJ2-5; 7 bases align to TRBD2. The CDR3 is 16 amino acids. Looked up from germline, CDR1 is SGHTA and CDR2 is FQGNSA. V lost 8 bases and J lost 5; bases outside the gene matches: 17. CDR3 in amino acids: CASAPQGLTASETQYF. The CDR3 DNA reads as TGTGCCAGCGCACCTCAGGGACTAACGGCTTCGGAGACCCAGTACTTC.

V and J are TRBV5-1 and TRBJ2-7, with TRBD1 matching 10 bases. The V gene's germline CDR1 is SGHRS and CDR2 YFSETQ. This CDR3 spans 14 amino acids. The V gene end was trimmed by 4 bases and the J gene end by 7 bases; junction bases not matched to a gene: 8. The CDR3 nucleotides are TGCGCCAGCAGCCACACCGGGACAGGGGAGGAGCAGTACTTC. Amino acids: CASSHTGTGEEQYF.

This chain uses TRBV15 with TRBJ2-3, with 7 bases identical to TRBD2. V lost 2 bases, J lost 5 bases, and 7 bases stayed unmatched. The CDR3 spans 15 residues. Germline values: CDR1 LNHNV, CDR2 YYDKDF (reference sequence). CDR3 region: CATSRTGGSGDTQYF. The CDR3 DNA reads TGTGCCACCAGCAGAACGGGAGGCAGTGGAGATACGCAGTATTTT.

This chain joins TRBV18 and TRBJ2-7; 8 nucleotides align to TRBD2. The CDR3 covers 16 residues. The germline V gene encodes CDR1 KGHSH and CDR2 LQKENI. Trimming took 4 bases from V and 6 from J; bases not matched to a gene: 14. The CDR3 loop is CASSLNSGTRGAEQYF. The CDR3 nucleotides read TGTGCCAGCTCACTGAATTCCGGGACTAGAGGGGCCGAGCAGTACTTC. The whole variable domain, filled in from reference TRBV18 and TRBJ2-7, reads NAGVMQNPRHLVRRRGQEARLRCSPMKGHSHVYWYRQLPEEGLKFMVYLQKENIIDESGMPKERFSAEFPKEGPSILRIQQVVRGDSAAYFCASSLNSGTRGAEQYFGPGTRLTVT.

The chain employs TRBV20-1 and TRBJ2-2; the match to TRBD2 covers 12 bases. There are 16 residues in the CDR3. V lost 5 bases to trimming and J lost 6 bases; unmatched junction nucleotides: 10. Germline values: CDR1 DFQATT, CDR2 SNEGSKA (reference sequence). The chain's CDR3 is CSAARLAGAVAGELFF. The CDR3 nucleotides are TGCAGTGCTGCGCGACTAGCGGGGGCGGTGGCCGGGGAGCTGTTTTTT.